One TCR beta chain is described in this entry. Repertoires were generated with immunoSEQ multiplex PCR, while TCRdb's copy carries only in-frame clones and drops some. This table has some 200,000 clones, roughly 86% appearing once. The data were taken from a study of blood T cell repertoires in COVID-19. Background on the study: Acute and convalescent COVID-19 samples came from the United States, Italy and Spain.

The CDR3 spans 13 residues. The germline V gene encodes CDR1 MNHEY and CDR2 SVGAGI. The germline V and J ends were trimmed by 5 bases and 0 bases, with 5 bases remaining between them. This sequence originates from a middle-aged man with active or convalescent COVID-19. The specimen was peripheral blood. This rearrangement joins TRBV6-5 to TRBJ1-5; the D is unclear. CDR3 sequence: CASSPNSNQPQHF. The CDR3 DNA is TGTGCCAGCAGTCCAAATAGCAATCAGCCCCAGCATTTT.